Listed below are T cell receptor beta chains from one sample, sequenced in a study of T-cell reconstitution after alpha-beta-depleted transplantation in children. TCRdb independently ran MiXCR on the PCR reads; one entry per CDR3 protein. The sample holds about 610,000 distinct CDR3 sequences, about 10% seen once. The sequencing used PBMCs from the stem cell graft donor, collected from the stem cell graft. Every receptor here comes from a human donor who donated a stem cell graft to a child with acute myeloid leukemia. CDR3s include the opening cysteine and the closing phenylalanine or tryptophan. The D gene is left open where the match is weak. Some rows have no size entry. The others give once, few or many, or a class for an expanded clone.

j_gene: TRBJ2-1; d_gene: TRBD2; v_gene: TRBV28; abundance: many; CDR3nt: TGTGCCAGCAGTTTTGAGACTAGCGGTAGATATGAGCAGTTCTTC; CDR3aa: CASSFETSGRYEQFF
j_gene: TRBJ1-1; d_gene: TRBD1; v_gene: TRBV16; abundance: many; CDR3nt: TGTGCCAGCAGCCTGATGGGGACAGATGAAGCTTTCTTT; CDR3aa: CASSLMGTDEAFF
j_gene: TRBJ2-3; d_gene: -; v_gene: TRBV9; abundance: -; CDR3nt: TGTGCCAGCAGCGTAGGACTAGTGAGCTTCAAAGATACGCAGTATTTT; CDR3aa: CASSVGLVSFKDTQYF
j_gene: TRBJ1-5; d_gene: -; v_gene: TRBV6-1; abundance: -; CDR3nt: TGTGCCAGCAAGGTAGCAGGCTTAAATCAGCCCCAGCATTTT; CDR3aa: CASKVAGLNQPQHF
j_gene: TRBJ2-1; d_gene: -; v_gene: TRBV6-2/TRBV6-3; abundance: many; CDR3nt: TGTGCCAGCAGTTACTTTTCCAATGAGCAGTTCTTC; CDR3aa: CASSYFSNEQFF
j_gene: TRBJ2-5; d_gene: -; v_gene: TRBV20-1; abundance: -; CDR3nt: TGCAGTGCTAGAGATGAAGGACAGCTCTTC; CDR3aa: CSARDEGQLF
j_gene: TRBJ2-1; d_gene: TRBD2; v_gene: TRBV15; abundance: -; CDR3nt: TGTGCCACCAGCAGAGGACTAGCAAATGAGCAGTTCTTC; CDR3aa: CATSRGLANEQFF
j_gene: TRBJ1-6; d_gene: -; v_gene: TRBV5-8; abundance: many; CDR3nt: TGTGCCAGCAGTCGCCGAGGGGGAGGTAATTCACCCCTCCACTTT; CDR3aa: CASSRRGGGNSPLHF
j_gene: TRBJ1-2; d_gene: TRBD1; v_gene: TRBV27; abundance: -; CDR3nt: TGTGCCAGCAGGCGACAGGGTTCGGATGGCTACACCTTC; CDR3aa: CASRRQGSDGYTF
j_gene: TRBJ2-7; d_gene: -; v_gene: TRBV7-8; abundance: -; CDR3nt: TGTGCCACCACTTCGCAGGGGGGCCCCTACGAGCAGTACTTC; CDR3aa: CATTSQGGPYEQYF
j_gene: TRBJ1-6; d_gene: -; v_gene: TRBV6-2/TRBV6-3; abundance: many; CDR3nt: TGTGCCAGCAGCATTGGAGACAATTCACCCCTCCACTTT; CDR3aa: CASSIGDNSPLHF
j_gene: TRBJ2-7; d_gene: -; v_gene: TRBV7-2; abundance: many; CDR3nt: TGTGCCAGCAGCCCACAGGAGTACGAGCAGTACTTC; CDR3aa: CASSPQEYEQYF
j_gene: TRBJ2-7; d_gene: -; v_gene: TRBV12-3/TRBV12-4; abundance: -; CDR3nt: TGTGCCAGCAGTTCGAGACTAGACTACGAGCAGTACTTC; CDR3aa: CASSSRLDYEQYF
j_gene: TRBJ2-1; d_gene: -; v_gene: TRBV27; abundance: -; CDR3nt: TGTGCCAGCAGCCCCTCCGAGAGCTCCTACAATGAGCAGTTCTTC; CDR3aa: CASSPSESSYNEQFF
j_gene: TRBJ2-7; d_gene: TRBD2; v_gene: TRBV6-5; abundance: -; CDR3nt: TGTGCCAGCAGTTACGCGACGGGAGGGACCGACGAGCAGTACTTC; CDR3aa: CASSYATGGTDEQYF
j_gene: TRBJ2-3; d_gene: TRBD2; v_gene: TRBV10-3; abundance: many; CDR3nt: TGTGCCATCAGTGGGGCGGGACTAGCGGTGGATACGCAGTATTTT; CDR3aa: CAISGAGLAVDTQYF
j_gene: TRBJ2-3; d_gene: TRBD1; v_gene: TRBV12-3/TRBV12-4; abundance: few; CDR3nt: TGTGCCAGCAGTTTAGACGGGACAGCCACCACAGATACGCAGTATTTT; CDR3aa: CASSLDGTATTDTQYF
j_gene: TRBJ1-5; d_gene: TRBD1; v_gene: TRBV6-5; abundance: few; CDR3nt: TGTGCCAGCAGTTCGGAGGGGACAGGGAATCAGCCCCAGCATTTT; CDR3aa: CASSSEGTGNQPQHF
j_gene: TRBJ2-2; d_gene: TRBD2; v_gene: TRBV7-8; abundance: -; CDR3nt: TGTGCCAGCAGAACTACCATAGGACTAGCGGGTACCGGGGAGCTGTTTTTT; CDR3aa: CASRTTIGLAGTGELFF
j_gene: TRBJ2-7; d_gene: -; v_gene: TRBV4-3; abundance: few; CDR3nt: TGCGCCAGCAGCCGAACGGTGGTGGGTGCGTACGAGCAGTACTTC; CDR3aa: CASSRTVVGAYEQYF
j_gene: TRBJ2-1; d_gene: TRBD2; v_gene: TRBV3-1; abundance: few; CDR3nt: TGTGCCAGCTTACGCCTTATGGCTAGCGGGAGGGGATCCTACAATGAGCAGTTCTTC; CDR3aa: CASLRLMASGRGSYNEQFF
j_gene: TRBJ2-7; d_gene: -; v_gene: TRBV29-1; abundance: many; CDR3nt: TGCAGCGTTGGCAAGACTAGTTCCCTTTCCTACGAGCAGTACTTC; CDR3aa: CSVGKTSSLSYEQYF
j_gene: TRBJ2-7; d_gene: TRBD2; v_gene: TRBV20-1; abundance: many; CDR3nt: TGCAGTGCTGAACTGGGGACTAGCGGGAGCTCCTACGAGCAGTACTTC; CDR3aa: CSAELGTSGSSYEQYF